This T cell receptor beta chain was recovered during a study of identical twins. General study results and limits: Out-of-frame beta chain sequences displayed weaker excess sharing between twins. Models came in too low on out-of-frame TCR alpha sharing in monozygotic twins.

This CDR3 comprises 15 residues. Germline CDR1 is DFQATT and CDR2 is SNEGSKA (reference sequence). Deletions cut 4 bases from V and 0 bases from J, with 14 bases between. This clonotype was seen at least ten times. Its target is unknown. MiXCR, run by TCRdb on the 5' RACE reads, gives a single entry per CDR3 protein. The table records 1.5 million or so distinct CDR3 sequences, about 31% of them present only once. The material sequenced was cord blood. This chain links TRBV20-1 with TRBJ2-3; D gene uncertain. The source is a newborn girl in good health. The CDR3 region is CSATRHASSTDTQYF. CDR3 sequence (DNA): TGCAGTGCTACGAGGCATGCCTCTAGCACAGATACGCAGTATTTT.